Here is one T cell receptor beta chain with its context. The source of the sample is a study of blood T cell repertoires in COVID-19. The ends lost 1 base at V and 5 bases at J; junction bases unmatched: 2. CDR1 SGHVS and CDR2 FQNEAQ come from the germline V gene. The CDR3 extends over 15 amino acids. Profiled with immunoSEQ multiplex PCR; TCRdb holds only in-frame clones, not every one. The sample has about 27,000 clones, about 80% seen once; the top ten hold under 55%. The specimen was peripheral blood. This sequence joins TRBV7-8 and TRBJ2-5; 12 bases line up with TRBD2. The source is an elderly woman with acute or convalescent COVID-19. This CDR3 is CASSLGLAGGETQYF. CDR3 sequence (DNA): TGTGCCAGCAGCTTAGGGCTAGCGGGGGGGGAGACCCAGTACTTC.